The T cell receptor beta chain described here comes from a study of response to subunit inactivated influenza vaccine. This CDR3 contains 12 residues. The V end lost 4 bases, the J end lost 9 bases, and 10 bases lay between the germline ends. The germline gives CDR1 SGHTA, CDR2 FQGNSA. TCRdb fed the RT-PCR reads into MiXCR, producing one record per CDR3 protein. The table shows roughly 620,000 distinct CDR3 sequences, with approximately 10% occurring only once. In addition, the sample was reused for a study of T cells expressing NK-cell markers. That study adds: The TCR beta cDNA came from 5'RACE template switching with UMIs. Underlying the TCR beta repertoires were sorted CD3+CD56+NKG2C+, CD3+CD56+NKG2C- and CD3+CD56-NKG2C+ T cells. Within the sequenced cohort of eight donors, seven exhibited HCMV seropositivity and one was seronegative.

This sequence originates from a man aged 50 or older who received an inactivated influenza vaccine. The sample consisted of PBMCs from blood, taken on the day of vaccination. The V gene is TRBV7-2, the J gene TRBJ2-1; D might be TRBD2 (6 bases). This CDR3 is CASSSSAGEQFF. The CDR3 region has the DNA TGTGCCAGCAGCTCTAGCGCCGGTGAGCAGTTCTTC.